The clone carrying this T cell receptor (beta chain) occurred many times. Its antigen is currently unknown. This sample is part of a study of T-cell memory formation after mild COVID-19. Study-wide results and limits: Researchers report contracting CD4+ clones mostly in CM and EM, with CD8+ clones in EMRA.

The junction had 1 base not matched to a gene; V was cut back by 3 bases and J by 6 bases. This CDR3 contains 13 residues. CDR1 and CDR2 from the germline V gene are MGHRA and YSYEKL. TCRdb re-called the 5' RACE reads through MiXCR, storing one row per CDR3 protein. Among a few hundred thousand distinct CDR3 sequences listed, approximately 15% were seen once. This clonotype was sampled from a man younger than 35 who had mild COVID-19 (a few samples of this study predate the infection). Cell type and time point are not known. This chain joins TRBV4-1 and TRBJ2-7; 11 bases are shared with TRBD2. The sample taken for sequencing was PBMCs or a T cell subset sorted from them (not recorded which). DNA for the CDR3: TGCGCCAGCAGCCAGCTAGCGGGGGGCGAGCAGTACGTC. Its translation: CASSQLAGGEQYV.